The source of this T cell receptor beta chain is a study of HIV-infected children after antiretroviral therapy interruption. This CDR3 is 16 amino acids long. Germline V lookup: CDR1 MDHEN, CDR2 SYDVKM. The V and J ends lost 4 bases and 2 bases respectively, with 15 bases between them. This clonotype was counted many times. Treatment specified: PENTA 11 planned treatment interruption arm or continuous ART arm. Unique molecular identifiers were included in an RNA-based 3' RACE TCR library. TCRdb called the 3' RACE reads again in MiXCR, with one record for every CDR3 protein. The table has tens of thousands of distinct CDR3 sequences, approximately 7% seen once.

The specimen was CD45RA+ CD4+ T cells from PBMCs, pooled from several time points, collected from a donor given antiretroviral therapy, either interrupted or continuous. Described subset: naive CD4+ CD45RA+ CD45RO- T cells. This sequence was found in a pool of human donors with HIV. This chain uses TRBV28 with TRBJ1-5; D is perhaps TRBD1 (5 bases). In DNA, the CDR3 is TGTGCCAGCAGTTCGCCTCGGGGCAGCGGCAATCAGCCCCAGCATTTT. As protein: CASSSPRGSGNQPQHF.